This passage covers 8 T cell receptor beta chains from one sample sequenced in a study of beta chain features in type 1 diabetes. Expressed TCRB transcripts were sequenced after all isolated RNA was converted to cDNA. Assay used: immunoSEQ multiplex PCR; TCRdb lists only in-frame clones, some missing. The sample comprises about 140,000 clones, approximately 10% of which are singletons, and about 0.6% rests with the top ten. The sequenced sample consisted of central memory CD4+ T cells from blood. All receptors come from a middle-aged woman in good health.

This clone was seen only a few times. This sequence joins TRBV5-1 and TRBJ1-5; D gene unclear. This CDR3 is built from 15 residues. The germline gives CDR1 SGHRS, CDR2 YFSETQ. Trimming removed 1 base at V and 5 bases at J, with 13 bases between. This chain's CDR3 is CASSLNGGEYQPQHF. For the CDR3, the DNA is TGCGCCAGCAGCTTGAACGGCGGGGAATATCAGCCCCAGCATTTT. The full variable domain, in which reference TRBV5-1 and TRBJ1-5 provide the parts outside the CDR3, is KAGVTQTPRYLIKTRGQQVTLSCSPISGHRSVSWYQQTPGQGLQFLFEYFSETQRNKGNFPGRFSGRQFSNSRSEMNVSTLELGDSALYLCASSLNGGEYQPQHFGDGTRLSIL.

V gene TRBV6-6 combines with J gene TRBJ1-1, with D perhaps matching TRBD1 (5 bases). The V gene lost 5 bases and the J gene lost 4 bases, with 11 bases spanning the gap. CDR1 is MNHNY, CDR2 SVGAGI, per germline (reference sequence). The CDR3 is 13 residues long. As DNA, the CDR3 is TGTGCCAGCAGTACGGGGGGGGGCACTGAAGCTTTCTTT. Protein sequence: CASSTGGGTEAFF.

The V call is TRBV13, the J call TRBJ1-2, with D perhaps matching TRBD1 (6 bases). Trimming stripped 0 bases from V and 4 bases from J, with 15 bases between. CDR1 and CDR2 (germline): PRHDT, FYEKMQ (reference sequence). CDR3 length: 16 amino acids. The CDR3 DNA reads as TGTGCCAGCAGCTTAGGGGCAGGGATAGGGGGCTATGGCTACACCTTC. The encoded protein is CASSLGAGIGGYGYTF.

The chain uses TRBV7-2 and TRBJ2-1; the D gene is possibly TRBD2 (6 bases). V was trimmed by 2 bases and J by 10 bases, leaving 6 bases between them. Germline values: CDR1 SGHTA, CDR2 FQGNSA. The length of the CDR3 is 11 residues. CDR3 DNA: TGTGCCAGCAGCTTACGGGAGGAGCAGTTCTTC. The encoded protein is CASSLREEQFF.

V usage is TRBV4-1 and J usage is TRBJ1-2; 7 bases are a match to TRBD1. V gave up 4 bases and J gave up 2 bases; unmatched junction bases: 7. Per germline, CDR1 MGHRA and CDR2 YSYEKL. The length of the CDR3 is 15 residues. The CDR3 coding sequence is TGCGCCAGCAGCCCATCCGGGACAGCAAACTATGGCTACACCTTC. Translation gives CASSPSGTANYGYTF.

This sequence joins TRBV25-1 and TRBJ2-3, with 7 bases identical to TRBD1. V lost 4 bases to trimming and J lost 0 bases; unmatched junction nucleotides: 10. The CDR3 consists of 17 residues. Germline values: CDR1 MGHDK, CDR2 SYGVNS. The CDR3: CASSGGGWTGSTDTQYF. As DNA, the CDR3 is TGTGCCAGCAGTGGAGGCGGCTGGACAGGCAGCACAGATACGCAGTATTTT. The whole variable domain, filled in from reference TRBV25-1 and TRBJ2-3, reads EADIYQTPRYLVIGTGKKITLECSQTMGHDKMYWYQQDPGMELHLIHYSYGVNSTEKGDLSSESTVSRIRTEHFPLTLESARPSHTSQYLCASSGGGWTGSTDTQYFGPGTRLTVL.

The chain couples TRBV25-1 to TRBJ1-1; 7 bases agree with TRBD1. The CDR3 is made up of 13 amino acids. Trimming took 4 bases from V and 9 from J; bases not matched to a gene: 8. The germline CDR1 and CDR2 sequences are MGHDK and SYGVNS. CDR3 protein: CASSVDPTGQAFF. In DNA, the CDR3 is TGTGCCAGCAGTGTAGATCCGACAGGGCAAGCTTTCTTT.

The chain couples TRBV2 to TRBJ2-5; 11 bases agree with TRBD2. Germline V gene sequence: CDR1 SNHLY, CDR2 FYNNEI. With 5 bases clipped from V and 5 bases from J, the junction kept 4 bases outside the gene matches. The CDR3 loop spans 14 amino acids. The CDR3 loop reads CASSRGLAEETQYF. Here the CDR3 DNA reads TGTGCCAGCAGTAGGGGACTAGCGGAGGAGACCCAGTACTTC.